A selection of T cell receptor beta chains follows, all from one sample in a study of blood T cell repertoires in COVID-19. Profiled with immunoSEQ multiplex PCR; TCRdb holds only in-frame clones, not every one. Here the sample spans 100,000 or so clones, roughly 71% being singletons. Sequencing was done on a sample of peripheral blood. Receptors originate from an elderly man with acute or convalescent COVID-19. The CDR3 runs from the conserved cysteine through the conserved F or W. A D gene is named only where the DNA matches it firmly.

-,TRBV7-2,TRBJ2-3,CASSLREADTQYF
-,TRBV11-3,TRBJ1-5,CASSLAAAGSGAQHF
TRBD1,TRBV7-3,TRBJ2-7,CASSPSSGGFGEQYF
TRBD2,TRBV2,TRBJ2-7,CASIRGTSGPSSYEQYF
-,TRBV7-2,TRBJ2-7,CASSFGTSSSYEQYF
TRBD1,TRBV7-3,TRBJ1-6,CASSLTQGVALGNSPLHF
-,TRBV25-1,TRBJ2-1,CASSPLSRSSYNEQFF
-,TRBV2,TRBJ2-6,CASSVVSSGANVLTF
TRBD1,TRBV9,TRBJ2-2,CASSPTGGITGELFF
-,TRBV5-4,TRBJ2-7,CASRASQGGYEQYF
-,TRBV2,TRBJ2-7,CASSQQQWYEQYF
-,TRBV7-9,TRBJ2-7,CASSLAAGSYEQYF
TRBD1,TRBV5-8,TRBJ2-7,CASSLAGRTGSYEQYF
-,TRBV15,TRBJ2-1,CATSRDPSYNEQFF
-,TRBV7-3,TRBJ2-5,CASSPILGETQYF
-,TRBV5-6,TRBJ1-2,CASSSPTVTFYGYTF
-,TRBV5-5,TRBJ2-3,CASSLDLRRDTQYF
TRBD1,TRBV5-1,TRBJ2-7,CASSPPGQGTEQYF